The clone carrying this TCR beta chain was recorded at least ten times. No antigen is known for it. This specimen comes from a study of CD8 T cells in ankylosing spondylitis. Study results and caveats: Prior work had noted some motif variants in reactive arthritis blood and synovial fluid.

Using its own MiXCR run on the 5' RACE reads, TCRdb lists one record per CDR3 protein. The sample has roughly 130,000 distinct CDR3 sequences, approximately 10% seen once. CDR3 length: 15 amino acids. CDR1 and CDR2 (germline): SGHTA, FQGNSA. The V and J ends lost 7 bases and 0 bases respectively, with 14 bases between them. The V call is TRBV7-2, the J call TRBJ2-3; no clear D. Sequenced input: blood, either unsorted or a sorted T cell fraction (not recorded which). The receptor comes from a male donor with ankylosing spondylitis or in good health (not recorded which). CDR3 region: CASTKSRISTDTQYF. The CDR3 DNA sequence: TGTGCCAGCACCAAAAGTCGGATAAGCACAGATACGCAGTATTTT.